These 7 T cell receptor beta chains were sequenced from one sample in a study of shared clonotypes between healthy human individuals. Only in-frame clones appear in the TCRdb table, and some are missing; sequencing was by immunoSEQ multiplex PCR. The profile shows around 2,000,000 clones, approximately 94% of them singletons. Positive CCR7 selection of CD45RO-negative cells yielded the naive CD8 cells, and terminally differentiated effector memory CD45RA+ cells were excluded. Sample: naive CD8+ T cells sorted from blood. The receptor set was obtained from a man between 18 and 35 years old in good health.

The V and J genes are TRBV28 and TRBJ2-7; 10 bases are a match to TRBD1. V was pared by 6 bases and J by 3 bases, with 8 bases of the junction left unmatched. CDR3 size: 15 residues. Per germline, CDR1 MDHEN and CDR2 SYDVKM. This CDR3 reads CASRKSGTGDYEQYF. CDR3 DNA: TGTGCCAGCAGAAAGTCCGGGACAGGGGACTACGAGCAGTACTTC.

This clone is a singleton in its sample. J is TRBJ2-7 and V is TRBV5-6, with TRBD2 matching 13 bases. Germline CDR1 SGHDT, CDR2 YYEEEE. This CDR3 is built from 15 residues. With V trimmed by 4 bases and J by 4 bases, 5 bases remained unmatched. The CDR3 coding sequence is TGTGCCAGCAGCAGGACTAGCGGGAGCTTTTACGAGCAGTACTTC. Its translation: CASSRTSGSFYEQYF.

This chain joins TRBV23-1 and TRBJ1-2; tentatively, D is TRBD1 (5 bases). TRBV23-1 carries the ORF label, with uncertain function. Trimming removed 0 bases from V and 6 bases from J, with 11 bases in between. The CDR3 extends over 14 amino acids. Here the CDR3 reads CASSQSGQRHGYTF. The CDR3 DNA reads as TGCGCCAGCAGTCAATCGGGGCAGCGGCATGGCTACACCTTC.

In the case of this clone: Other DNA sequences of this sample code for an identical CDR3. V is TRBV2 and J is TRBJ1-2; 9 bases fit TRBD1. The germline V gene has CDR1 SNHLY and CDR2 FYNNEI. CDR3 size: 13 residues. V lost 4 bases and J lost 5; bases outside the gene matches: 2. CDR3 sequence reads: CASSGGQGYGYTF. As DNA, the CDR3 is TGTGCCAGCAGTGGGGGACAGGGTTATGGCTACACCTTC.

The chain uses TRBV28 and TRBJ2-7; 8 bases are a match to TRBD2. Germline V lookup: CDR1 MDHEN, CDR2 SYDVKM. V shed 6 bases, J shed 3 bases, and the junction held 10 bases outside the gene matches. CDR3 size: 15 residues. The CDR3 DNA is TGTGCCAGCAGCATCGGAGTAGCGGGGTACTACGAGCAGTACTTC. Residues: CASSIGVAGYYEQYF.

J is TRBJ1-2 and V is TRBV12-5; 7 bases are a match to TRBD1. The CDR3 has 16 residues. CDR1 and CDR2 (germline): LGHNT, FRNRAP. Trimming at V came to 6 bases and at J to 0 bases, leaving 10 bases not matched to a gene. CDR3 coding DNA: TGTGCTAGTGGCGAAAACCGGACAGGACCTAACTATGGCTACACCTTC. Translated: CASGENRTGPNYGYTF.

The chain has TRBV13 and TRBJ2-3, with TRBD2 matching 9 bases. The length of the CDR3 is 15 residues. Germline-derived CDR1 and CDR2 are PRHDT and FYEKMQ (reference sequence). J gave up 3 bases and V 1 base, and 2 bases lay outside the gene matches. CDR3 residues: CASSLVREGTDTQYF. The CDR3 DNA reads TGTGCCAGCAGCTTAGTGCGGGAGGGTACAGATACGCAGTATTTT.